This TCR beta chain was found in a study of blood T cell repertoires in COVID-19. V lost 3 bases to trimming and J lost 7 bases; unmatched junction nucleotides: 7. CDR1 is SGDLS, CDR2 YYNGEE, per germline. This CDR3 comprises 14 residues. The protocol was immunoSEQ multiplex PCR, while the TCRdb copy is restricted to in-frame clones and leaves out a portion. The sample holds over 30,000 clones, about 87% seen once. Material: peripheral blood. This TCR was recovered from a human donor in a cohort sampled during active COVID-19. The chain links TRBV9 to TRBJ1-5, with 7 nucleotides matching TRBD1. This CDR3 reads CASSAGGLGQPQHF. The CDR3 nucleotides are TGTGCCAGCAGCGCAGGGGGTCTCGGGCAGCCCCAGCATTTT.